This passage covers 15 T cell receptor beta chains from one sample sequenced in a study of OX40 agonist ivuxolimab in advanced cancers. The repertoire was sequenced with immunoSEQ multiplex PCR; TCRdb's copy has only in-frame clones and lacks some. The sample lists roughly 41,000 clones, under 90% occurring once. The sequencing here drew on CD4+ or CD8+ T cells sorted from blood, taken in a trial of the OX40 agonist ivuxolimab. These receptors all stem from an adult with an advanced solid tumor such as melanoma, head and neck, liver or kidney cancer.

A few counts support this clone. The chain recombines TRBV5-1 with TRBJ1-1, with D tentatively TRBD1 (6 bases). The V gene's germline CDR1 is SGHRS and CDR2 YFSETQ. Trimming removed 1 base at V and 0 bases at J, with 7 bases between. CDR3 length equals 14 residues. CDR3 region: CASSLHRVNTEAFF. CDR3 nucleotides: TGCGCCAGCAGCTTGCACAGGGTGAACACTGAAGCTTTCTTT.

The V call is TRBV2, the J call TRBJ2-7; 8 nucleotides match TRBD1. Germline V gene sequence: CDR1 SNHLY, CDR2 FYNNEI. J lost 6 bases, V lost 4 bases, and 8 bases had no gene match. CDR3 length equals 14 residues. The CDR3 DNA reads as TGTGCCAGCAGTGTGGATGGGACAGGCTTCGAGCAGTACTTC. Amino acid sequence: CASSVDGTGFEQYF.

The chain has TRBV11-2 and TRBJ1-1; D is uncertain. This CDR3 is built from 15 residues. The germline gives CDR1 SGHAT, CDR2 FQNNGV. The V end lost 1 base, the J end lost 1 base, and 10 bases lay between the germline ends. DNA for the CDR3: TGTGCCAGCAGCTTAGCGGGAGGGCCGAACACTGAAGCTTTCTTT. Encoded protein: CASSLAGGPNTEAFF.

For the CDR3, the DNA is TGTGCCAGCAGTTGGTCCAGGGGCGATTCACCCCTCCACTTT. Its translation is CASSWSRGDSPLHF. The J gene is TRBJ1-6, the V gene TRBV27; D possibly corresponds to TRBD1 (6 bases). Looked up from germline, CDR1 is MNHEY and CDR2 is SMNVEV (reference sequence). The V end was cut by 4 bases, the J end by 8 bases, with 12 bases between. The CDR3 runs 14 residues.

The table lists this clone with a count of one. The V gene is TRBV7-9, the J gene TRBJ1-1; D not resolved. This CDR3 has 11 amino acids. The V and J ends lost 5 bases and 7 bases respectively, with 8 bases between them. CDR1 and CDR2 (germline): SEHNR, FQNEAQ (reference sequence). The CDR3 loop reads CASSLRSEAFF. CDR3 bases: TGTGCCAGCAGCCTTCGCAGTGAAGCTTTCTTT.

The chain is built from TRBV5-1 and TRBJ2-3; D remains unclear. The CDR3 has 13 amino acids. Trimming took off 0 bases at V and 6 bases at J, with 8 bases between the two ends. From germline, CDR1 is SGHRS and CDR2 YFSETQ. CDR3 nucleotide sequence: TGCGCCAGCAGCTTGGACGGCGAGGATACGCAGTATTTT. Protein sequence: CASSLDGEDTQYF.

This clone was found a few times. The chain carries TRBV30 and TRBJ1-6, with D hard to call. V shed 2 bases and J shed 4 bases, with 6 bases lying between them. The CDR3 totals 13 residues. The germline V gene encodes CDR1 GTSNPN and CDR2 SVGIG (reference sequence). In DNA, the CDR3 is TGTGCCTGGAGTATTTCTTATAATTCACCCCTCCACTTT. Its protein product is CAWSISYNSPLHF.

The chain employs TRBV19 and TRBJ1-1; D possibly corresponds to TRBD1 (6 bases). Trimming removed 1 base at V and 7 bases at J, with 16 bases between. The CDR3 totals 15 residues. Germline CDR1 is LNHDA and CDR2 is SQIVND (reference sequence). Here the CDR3 DNA reads TGTGCCAGTAGTATAGTCGGGCAGGGGAAGGGTGAAGCTTTCTTT. Translated: CASSIVGQGKGEAFF.

CDR3 DNA: TGTGCCACCCGACAGGGGTCCTCCTACGAGCAGTACTTC. This gives the protein CATRQGSSYEQYF. The J gene is TRBJ2-7, the V gene TRBV6-1; the match to TRBD1 covers 8 bases. This CDR3 is 13 amino acids long. Germline V CDR1 and CDR2: MNHNS, SASEGT. V was clipped by 10 bases and J by 0 bases; unmatched bases: 5.

This clone was seen more than once but under ten times. This chain connects TRBV6-1 to TRBJ2-7; D uncertain. This CDR3 region has 14 residues. Germline assignment: CDR1 MNHNS and CDR2 SASEGT. Trimming removed 7 bases at V and 0 bases at J, with 13 bases between. The CDR3 loop is CASIRDRSSYEQYF. The CDR3 coding sequence is TGTGCCAGCATAAGGGATAGGAGCTCCTACGAGCAGTACTTC.

The chain combines TRBV18 with TRBJ1-6; 7 nucleotides align to TRBD1. V was clipped by 1 base and J by 6 bases; unmatched bases: 0. Per the germline V gene, CDR1 is KGHSH and CDR2 is LQKENI. This CDR3 comprises 14 residues. This chain's CDR3 is CASSPRDSNSPLHF. The CDR3 nucleotides read TGTGCCAGCTCACCACGGGACAGTAATTCACCCCTCCACTTT.

This chain connects TRBV18 to TRBJ2-2; possibly TRBD2 for D (6 bases). V lost 5 bases and J 8 bases, leaving 18 bases between the germline ends. CDR3 length: 15 residues. Germline CDR1 is KGHSH and CDR2 is LQKENI. The CDR3 reads CASSRGEAVTGELFF. In nucleotides, the CDR3 is TGTGCCAGCTCAAGAGGGGAGGCGGTCACAGGGGAGCTGTTTTTT.

The chain joins TRBV30 to TRBJ2-5; 7 nucleotides align to TRBD2. J was trimmed by 1 base and V by 3 bases; bases with no gene match: 8. The CDR3 covers 15 residues. Germline CDR1 is GTSNPN and CDR2 is SVGIG (reference sequence). The CDR3, as DNA: TGTGCCTGGAGGTACTCAGGGACTATCCAAGAGACCCAGTACTTC. Protein sequence: CAWRYSGTIQETQYF. Supplemented by reference TRBV30 and TRBJ2-5, the full variable domain reads SQTIHQWPATLVQPVGSPLSLECTVEGTSNPNLYWYRQAAGRGLQLLFYSVGIGQISSEVPQNLSASRPQDRQFILSSKKLLLSDSGFYLCAWRYSGTIQETQYFGPGTRLLVL.

The V call is TRBV30, the J call TRBJ2-3; D gene uncertain. The CDR3 totals 13 residues. V shed 1 base and J shed 5 bases, with 10 bases lying between them. Germline V CDR1 and CDR2: GTSNPN, SVGIG (reference sequence). In nucleotides, the CDR3 is TGTGCCTGGAGTGGAGGCCTCCGAGATACGCAGTATTTT. It specifies CAWSGGLRDTQYF.

The rearrangement uses TRBV11-2 and TRBJ1-3; D gene uncertain. In germline, CDR1 is SGHAT, CDR2 FQNNGV. Between the trimmed V and J ends, which lost 6 bases and 3 bases, there was a span of 15 bases. This CDR3 has 15 residues. The CDR3 DNA reads TGTGCCAGCAGGCCGGCGTGGGGTTATGGAAACACCATATATTTT. Translating gives CASRPAWGYGNTIYF.